This TCR beta chain was profiled in a study of radiation and T cells in renal cell carcinoma. The sample's time point: blood 4 weeks post-SBRT, at nephrectomy. Treatment of the sample: 15 Gy SBRT to primary tumor, nephrectomy 4 weeks later. The CDR3 is 15 residues long. Trimming pared 9 bases from V and 0 bases from J, leaving 18 bases between. Germline CDR1 reads MDHEN; CDR2 reads SYDVKM. The table came from immunoSEQ multiplex PCR; TCRdb's copy has only in-frame clones and leaves some out. This sample carries about 86,000 clones, around 81% of them seen once, and the ten largest clones take around 9.4%.

The chain couples TRBV28 to TRBJ2-7, with D perhaps matching TRBD2 (6 bases). Sequencing was performed on blood, taken from a patient whose treatment included radiotherapy and nephrectomy. The clonotype comes from a man aged 50-60 years with renal cell carcinoma. CDR3: CASFPGTPTSYEQYF. The CDR3, as DNA: TGTGCCAGTTTCCCCGGGACTCCTACCTCCTACGAGCAGTACTTC.